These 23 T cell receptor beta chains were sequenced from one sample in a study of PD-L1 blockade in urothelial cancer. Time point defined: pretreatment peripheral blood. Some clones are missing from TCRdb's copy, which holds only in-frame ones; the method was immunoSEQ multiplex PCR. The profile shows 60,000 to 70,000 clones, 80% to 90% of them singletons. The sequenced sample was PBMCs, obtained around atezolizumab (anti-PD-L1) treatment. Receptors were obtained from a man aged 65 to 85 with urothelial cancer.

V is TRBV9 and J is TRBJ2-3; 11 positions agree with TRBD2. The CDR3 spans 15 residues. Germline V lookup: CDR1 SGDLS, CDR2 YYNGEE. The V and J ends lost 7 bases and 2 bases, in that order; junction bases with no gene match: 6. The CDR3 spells CASGIAGGSTDTQYF. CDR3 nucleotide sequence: TGTGCCAGCGGCATAGCGGGAGGGTCCACAGATACGCAGTATTTT.

The CDR3 DNA reads TGTGCCAGCAGCCCGGACTTCTCTGGAAACACCATATATTTT. As protein: CASSPDFSGNTIYF. The chain couples TRBV28 to TRBJ1-3, with unresolved D. CDR1 MDHEN and CDR2 SYDVKM come from the germline V gene. V lost 6 bases to trimming and J lost 0 bases, with 9 bases between them. The CDR3 is 14 amino acids.

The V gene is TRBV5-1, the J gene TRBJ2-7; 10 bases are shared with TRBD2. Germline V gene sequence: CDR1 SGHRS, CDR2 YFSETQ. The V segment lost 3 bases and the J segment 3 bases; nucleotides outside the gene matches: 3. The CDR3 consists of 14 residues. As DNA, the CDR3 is TGCGCCAGCAGCTCTAGCGGGAGAAGCTACGAGCAGTACTTC. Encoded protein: CASSSSGRSYEQYF.

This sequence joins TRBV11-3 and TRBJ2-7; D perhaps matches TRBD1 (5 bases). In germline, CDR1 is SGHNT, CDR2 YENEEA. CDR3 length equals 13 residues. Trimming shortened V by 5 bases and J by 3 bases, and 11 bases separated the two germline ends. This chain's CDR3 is CASSPQGGYEQYF. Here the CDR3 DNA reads TGTGCCAGCAGCCCGCAGGGCGGCTACGAGCAGTACTTC.

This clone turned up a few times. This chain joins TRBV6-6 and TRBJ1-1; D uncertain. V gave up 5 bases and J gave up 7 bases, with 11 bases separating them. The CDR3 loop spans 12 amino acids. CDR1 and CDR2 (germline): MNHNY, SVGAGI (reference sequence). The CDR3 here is CASSPSQIEAFF. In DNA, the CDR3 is TGTGCCAGCAGTCCTTCACAGATTGAAGCTTTCTTT.

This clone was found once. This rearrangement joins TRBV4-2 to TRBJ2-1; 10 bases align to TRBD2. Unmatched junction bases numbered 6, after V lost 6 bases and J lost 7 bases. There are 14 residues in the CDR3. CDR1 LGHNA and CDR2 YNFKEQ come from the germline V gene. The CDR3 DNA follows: TGTGCCAGCAGTACAAGCGGGAGGGGAAATGAGCAGTTCTTC. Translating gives CASSTSGRGNEQFF.

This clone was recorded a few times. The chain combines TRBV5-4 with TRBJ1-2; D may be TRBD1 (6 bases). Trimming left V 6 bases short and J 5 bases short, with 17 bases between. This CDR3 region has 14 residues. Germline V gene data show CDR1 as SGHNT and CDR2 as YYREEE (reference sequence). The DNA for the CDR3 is TGTGCCAGCACCAAAAACGGACAGAGTTATGGCTACACCTTC. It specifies CASTKNGQSYGYTF.

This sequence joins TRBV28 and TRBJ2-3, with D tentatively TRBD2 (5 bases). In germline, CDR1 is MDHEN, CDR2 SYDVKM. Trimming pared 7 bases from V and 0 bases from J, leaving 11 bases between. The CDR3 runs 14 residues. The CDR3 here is CASIWAGSTDTQYF. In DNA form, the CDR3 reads TGTGCCAGCATCTGGGCGGGTAGCACAGATACGCAGTATTTT.

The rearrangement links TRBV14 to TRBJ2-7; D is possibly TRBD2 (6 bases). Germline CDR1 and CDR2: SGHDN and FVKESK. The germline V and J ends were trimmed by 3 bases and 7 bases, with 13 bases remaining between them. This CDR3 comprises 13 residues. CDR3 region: CASSQGTSSEQYF. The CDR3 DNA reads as TGTGCCAGCAGCCAGGGTACTAGCTCTGAGCAGTACTTC.

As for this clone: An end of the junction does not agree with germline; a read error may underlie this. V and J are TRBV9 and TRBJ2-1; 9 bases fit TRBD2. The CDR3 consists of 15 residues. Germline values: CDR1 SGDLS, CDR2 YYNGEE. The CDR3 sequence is CANSVGSRGGGEQFF. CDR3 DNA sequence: TGTGCCAACAGCGTAGGTTCGCGGGGGGGTGGGGAGCAGTTCTTC.

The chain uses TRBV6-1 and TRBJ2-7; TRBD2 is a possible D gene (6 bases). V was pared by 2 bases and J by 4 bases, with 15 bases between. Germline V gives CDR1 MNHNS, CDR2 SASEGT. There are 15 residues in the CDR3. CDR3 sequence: CASSERGGSRYEQYF. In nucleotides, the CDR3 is TGTGCCAGCAGTGAACGAGGAGGGAGCAGGTACGAGCAGTACTTC.

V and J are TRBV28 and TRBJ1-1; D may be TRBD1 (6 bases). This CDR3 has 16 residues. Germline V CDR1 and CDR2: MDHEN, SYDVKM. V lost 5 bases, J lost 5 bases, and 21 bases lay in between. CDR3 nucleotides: TGTGCCAGCAGTCCCCCGCGGGGGGGAAGGGGGACTGAAGCTTTCTTT. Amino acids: CASSPPRGGRGTEAFF.

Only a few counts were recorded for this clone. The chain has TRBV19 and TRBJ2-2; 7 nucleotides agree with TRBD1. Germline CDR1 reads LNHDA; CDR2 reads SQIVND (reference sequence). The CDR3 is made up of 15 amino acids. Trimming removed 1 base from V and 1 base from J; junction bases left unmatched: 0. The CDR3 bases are TGTGCCAGTAGTATAGGACAGGGGAACACCGGGGAGCTGTTTTTT. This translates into CASSIGQGNTGELFF. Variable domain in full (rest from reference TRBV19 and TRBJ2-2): DGGITQSPKYLFRKEGQNVTLSCEQNLNHDAMYWYRQDPGQGLRLIYYSQIVNDFQKGDIAEGYSVSREKKESFPLTVTSAQKNPTAFYLCASSIGQGNTGELFFGEGSRLTVL.

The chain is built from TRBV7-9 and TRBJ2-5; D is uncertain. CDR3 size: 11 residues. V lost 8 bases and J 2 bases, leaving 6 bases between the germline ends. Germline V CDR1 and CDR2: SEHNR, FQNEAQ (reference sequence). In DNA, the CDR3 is TGTGCCAGCGGCCATCAAGAGACCCAGTACTTC. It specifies CASGHQETQYF.

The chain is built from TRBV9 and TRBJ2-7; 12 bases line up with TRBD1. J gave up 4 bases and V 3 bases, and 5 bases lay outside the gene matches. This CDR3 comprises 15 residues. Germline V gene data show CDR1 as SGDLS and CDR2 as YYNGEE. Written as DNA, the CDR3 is TGTGCCAGCAGCGCTGGGGGACAGGGGGCATACGAGCAGTACTTC. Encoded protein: CASSAGGQGAYEQYF.

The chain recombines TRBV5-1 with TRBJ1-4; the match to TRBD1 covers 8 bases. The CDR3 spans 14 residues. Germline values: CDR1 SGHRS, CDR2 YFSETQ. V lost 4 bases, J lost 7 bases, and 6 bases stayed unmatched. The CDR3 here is CASSTTGGAEKLFF. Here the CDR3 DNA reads TGCGCCAGCAGCACTACAGGGGGGGCTGAAAAACTGTTTTTT. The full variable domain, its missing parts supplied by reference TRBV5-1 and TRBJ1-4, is KAGVTQTPRYLIKTRGQQVTLSCSPISGHRSVSWYQQTPGQGLQFLFEYFSETQRNKGNFPGRFSGRQFSNSRSEMNVSTLELGDSALYLCASSTTGGAEKLFFGSGTQLSVL.

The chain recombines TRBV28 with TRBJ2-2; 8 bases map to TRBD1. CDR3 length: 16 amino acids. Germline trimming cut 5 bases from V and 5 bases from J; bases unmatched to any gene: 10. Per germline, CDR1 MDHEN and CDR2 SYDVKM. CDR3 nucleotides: TGTGCCAGCAGTCCTCGGACAGGGAGGTCAACCGGGGAGCTGTTTTTT. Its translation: CASSPRTGRSTGELFF.

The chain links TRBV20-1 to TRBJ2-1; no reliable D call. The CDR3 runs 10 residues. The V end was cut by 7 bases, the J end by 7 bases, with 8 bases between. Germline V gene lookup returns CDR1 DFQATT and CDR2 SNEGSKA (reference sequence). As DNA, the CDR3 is TGCAGTGTCAACGGTAATGAGCAGTTCTTC. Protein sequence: CSVNGNEQFF.

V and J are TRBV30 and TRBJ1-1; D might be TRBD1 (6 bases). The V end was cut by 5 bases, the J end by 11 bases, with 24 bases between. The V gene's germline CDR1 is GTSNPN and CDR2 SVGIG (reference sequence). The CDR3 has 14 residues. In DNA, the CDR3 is TGTGCCTGGGACGCCCCGGACAGAGGAGAGTTGGCTTTCTTT. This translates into CAWDAPDRGELAFF.

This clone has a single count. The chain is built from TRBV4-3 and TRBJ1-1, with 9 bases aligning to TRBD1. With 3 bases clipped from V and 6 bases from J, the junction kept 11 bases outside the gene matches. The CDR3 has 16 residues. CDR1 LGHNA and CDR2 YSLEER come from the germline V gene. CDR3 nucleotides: TGCGCCAGCAGCCACCACCCGGGACAGGGAGACCCTGAAGCTTTCTTT. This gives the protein CASSHHPGQGDPEAFF.

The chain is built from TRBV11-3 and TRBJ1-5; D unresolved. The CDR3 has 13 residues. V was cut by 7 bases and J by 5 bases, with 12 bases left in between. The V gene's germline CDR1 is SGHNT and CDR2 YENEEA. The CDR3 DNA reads TGTGCCAGCACGCAGGAGGATTATCAGCCCCAGCATTTT. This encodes CASTQEDYQPQHF.

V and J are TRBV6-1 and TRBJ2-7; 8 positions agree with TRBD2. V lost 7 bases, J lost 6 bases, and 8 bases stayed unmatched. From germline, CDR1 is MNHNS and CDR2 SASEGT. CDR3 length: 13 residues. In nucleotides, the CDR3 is TGTGCCAGCATGAGCGGGAGTAACCTCGAGCAGTACTTC. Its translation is CASMSGSNLEQYF.

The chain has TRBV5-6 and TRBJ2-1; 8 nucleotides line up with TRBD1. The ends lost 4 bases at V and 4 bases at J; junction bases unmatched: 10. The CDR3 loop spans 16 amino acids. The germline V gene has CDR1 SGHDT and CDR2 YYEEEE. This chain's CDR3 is CASSEQGVVRYNEQFF. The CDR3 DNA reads TGTGCCAGCAGCGAACAGGGGGTTGTACGATACAATGAGCAGTTCTTC.